This paragraph covers one T cell receptor (beta chain) sequence. Its antigen is as yet unknown. A much larger clone differs by one base, so this may be a read error. This entry is derived from a study of tumor-infiltrating lymphocytes in primary liver carcinoma. Study-level background: Ranging in age from 30 to 69 years, the patients were men and women. Sample yields, roughly 3.5 to 7.13 million productive TCRbeta reads, were similar across the tissue types. Findings and limits, study-wide: Tumor-adjacent and tumor-blood pairs showed less overlap than tumor region pairs.

Starting material of 500 ng total RNA yielded TCR beta cDNA via a constant-region primer. Generation of the TCR beta libraries relied on three nested multiplex PCR rounds using slightly modified ARM-PCR. TRBV1-TRBV30 forward and Cbeta reverse primers drove the first two roughly 10-cycle rounds. TCRdb redid the calling of the multiplex PCR reads with MiXCR, one entry per CDR3 protein. Of around 330,000 distinct CDR3 sequences detected, 65% appear once; the ten largest clones hold 9%. This CDR3 has 16 residues. The germline CDR1 and CDR2 sequences are SQVTM and ANQGSEA. Unsorted whole blood supplied the RNA, and germline DNA was extracted too.

The rearrangement joins TRBV29-1 to TRBJ1-2; a possible D gene is TRBD1 (5 bases). Sequenced sample: peripheral blood. This receptor was taken from a man aged 40-55 years with primary liver carcinoma and hepatitis B virus infection. DNA for the CDR3: TGCAGCGTTGTAGGCCCCGGGGACTTACCTAACTATGGCTGCACCTTC. It codes for CSVVGPGDLPNYGCTF.